This T cell receptor (beta chain) was identified during a study of T-cell memory formation after mild COVID-19. Each CDR3 protein gets one entry after TCRdb re-called the 5' RACE reads with MiXCR. The repertoire has fewer than 200,000 distinct CDR3 sequences, 10% to 15% of them found once; the top ten carry approximately 3.3%. Only a few counts were recorded for this clonotype. The junction shows a germline mismatch at one end, possibly a read error. The CDR3 spans 13 residues. Germline V CDR1 and CDR2: DFQATT, SNEGSKA (reference sequence). This clonotype was obtained from a man in his late teens or twenties who had mild COVID-19 (a few samples of this study predate the infection). Cell type and time point are not known. The rearrangement links TRBV20-1 to TRBJ1-6, with TRBD1 matching 7 bases. The sequenced material came from PBMCs or a T cell subset sorted from them (not recorded which). The CDR3 sequence: CSGGTANNSPLHF. CDR3 in DNA: TGTAGCGGGGGGACAGCAAATAATTCACCCCTCCACTTT.